This TCR beta chain was documented in a study of identical twins. Study conclusions and caveats: Invariant MAIT and iNKT cells are populations that could partly confound zero-insertion analyses. Reduced insertions were recorded for abundant cord blood beta clonotypes, with no such pattern in memory repertoires.

Germline V gene data show CDR1 as SGHRS and CDR2 as YFSETQ. V shed 1 base, J shed 3 bases, and the junction held 5 bases outside the gene matches. This CDR3 is 16 amino acids long. The sample holds many counts of this clonotype. Its antigen is as yet unknown. Only healthy Caucasians were included as donors. Unique molecular identifiers were in the cDNA, with template-switch universal primer binding. TCRdb re-called the 5' RACE reads through MiXCR, storing one row per CDR3 protein. Seen here are 650,000 to 800,000 distinct CDR3 sequences, under 9% observed once, and the top ten hold 0.75% to 1%. The same data also contributed to another study, on yellow fever vaccine responses in identical twins.

Specimen: PBMCs. V and J are TRBV5-1 and TRBJ2-3, with TRBD2 matching 10 bases. The sequence was collected from a woman aged 18 to 35 in good health. The DNA for the CDR3 is TGCGCCAGCAGCTTGCTAGCGGGAGAAGGTACAGATACGCAGTATTTT. This encodes CASSLLAGEGTDTQYF. Using reference TRBV5-1 and TRBJ2-3 for the parts outside the CDR3, the full variable domain is KAGVTQTPRYLIKTRGQQVTLSCSPISGHRSVSWYQQTPGQGLQFLFEYFSETQRNKGNFPGRFSGRQFSNSRSEMNVSTLELGDSALYLCASSLLAGEGTDTQYFGPGTRLTVL.